This passage covers 30 T cell receptor beta chains from one sample sequenced in a study of patients and donors after allogeneic stem cell transplantation. A single record per CDR3 protein comes from TCRdb applying MiXCR to the RT-PCR reads. The sample shows hundreds of thousands of distinct CDR3 sequences, roughly 13% of them seen only once. Sequencing input: blood, either unsorted or a sorted T cell fraction (not recorded which). These receptors were taken from a human donor who was either an allogeneic HSCT recipient or a stem cell or donor lymphocyte infusion donor (not recorded which). It is not recorded whose cells these are; they may come from a transplant donor.

This clonotype was seen a handful of times. The chain links TRBV6-5 to TRBJ2-7; TRBD1 aligns across 9 bases. V was clipped by 4 bases and J by 3 bases; unmatched bases: 4. Germline CDR1 is MNHEY and CDR2 is SVGAGI. The CDR3 length is 14 residues. The CDR3 sequence is CASSWTGVNYEQYF. CDR3 nucleotide sequence: TGTGCCAGCAGTTGGACAGGGGTCAACTACGAGCAGTACTTC.

This clonotype has ten or more counts. The genes are TRBV20-1 and TRBJ1-6, with 7 bases aligning to TRBD1. This CDR3 region has 14 residues. With V trimmed by 0 bases and J by 8 bases, 4 bases remained unmatched. Germline values: CDR1 DFQATT, CDR2 SNEGSKA (reference sequence). CDR3 bases: TGCAGTGCTAGAGATTCAGGGGGGGATTCACCCCTCCACTTT. Its protein product is CSARDSGGDSPLHF.

This sequence joins TRBV4-2 and TRBJ1-2; TRBD1 might be the D (5 bases). Germline V CDR1 and CDR2: LGHNA, YNFKEQ. Trimming shortened V by 1 base and J by 5 bases, and 14 bases separated the two germline ends. This CDR3 is built from 15 residues. CDR3 in DNA: TGTGCCAGCAGCCAAGCGGGGGTAGGGGCGTATGGCTACACCTTC. It encodes CASSQAGVGAYGYTF.

This clonotype was counted at least ten times. The V gene is TRBV29-1, the J gene TRBJ2-7; D may be TRBD1 (6 bases). This CDR3 has 14 residues. Germline CDR1 reads SQVTM; CDR2 reads ANQGSEA. Deletions cut 5 bases from V and 7 bases from J, with 21 bases between. The DNA of the CDR3 is TGCAGCGTTCCCGCTCTAGACAGGTCCGGGGAGCAGTACTTC. Protein: CSVPALDRSGEQYF.

This clonotype was counted many times. The chain uses TRBV20-1 and TRBJ1-2; D gene uncertain. The CDR3 extends over 13 amino acids. Trimming took off 4 bases at V and 2 bases at J, with 11 bases between the two ends. In germline, CDR1 is DFQATT, CDR2 SNEGSKA (reference sequence). The CDR3 DNA is TGCAGTGCTACGCAGACAACCAACTATGGCTACACCTTC. This sequence encodes CSATQTTNYGYTF.

This clonotype was seen more than once but under ten times. The chain joins TRBV4-3 to TRBJ1-5; D is undetermined. The V and J ends lost 0 bases and 7 bases respectively, with 10 bases between them. From germline, CDR1 is LGHNA and CDR2 YSLEER. This CDR3 has 14 amino acids. The CDR3 DNA follows: TGCGCCAGCAGCCAAGACAGAGGTAGCCAGCCCCAGCATTTT. Residues: CASSQDRGSQPQHF.

The CDR3 here is CAINDRSSSYEQYF. DNA for the CDR3: TGTGCCATCAATGACAGGTCCAGCTCCTACGAGCAGTACTTC. The chain carries TRBV10-3 and TRBJ2-7, with D possibly TRBD1 on 6 matching bases. Germline CDR1 and CDR2: ENHRY and SYGVKD. CDR3 length equals 14 residues. V lost 7 bases and J 0 bases, leaving 13 bases between the germline ends.

This clonotype was seen a few times. The chain couples TRBV4-3 to TRBJ2-5; D remains ambiguous. The CDR3 extends over 13 amino acids. Per germline, CDR1 LGHNA and CDR2 YSLEER. V gave up 0 bases and J gave up 4 bases, with 6 bases separating them. The CDR3 nucleotides are TGCGCCAGCAGCCAAGATAAGCGAGAGACCCAGTACTTC. Protein sequence: CASSQDKRETQYF.

This clonotype was seen ten or more times. The chain joins TRBV4-1 to TRBJ1-1, with D unclear. V was clipped by 3 bases and J by 1 base, with 3 bases between them. This CDR3 spans 12 amino acids. CDR1 MGHRA and CDR2 YSYEKL come from the germline V gene. CDR3 nucleotide sequence: TGCGCCAGCAGCCATCGGAACACTGAAGCTTTCTTT. Amino acids: CASSHRNTEAFF.

This clonotype has a count of ten or more. The genes are TRBV12-3 or TRBV12-4 and TRBJ1-6; possible D gene TRBD1, 5 bases. This CDR3 region has 13 residues. Trimming took 2 bases from V and 7 from J, leaving 6 bases between them. DNA of the CDR3: TGTGCCAGCAGTTTACCAGGGAATTCACCCCTCCACTTT. This translates into CASSLPGNSPLHF.

The chain couples TRBV20-1 to TRBJ2-3; D is possibly TRBD2 (6 bases). From germline, CDR1 is DFQATT and CDR2 SNEGSKA (reference sequence). The V end lost 3 bases, the J end lost 0 bases, and 22 bases lay between the germline ends. CDR3 length equals 18 residues. This chain's CDR3 is CSARFGTGRSTSTDTQYF. The CDR3 nucleotides read TGCAGTGCTAGGTTTGGGACTGGACGCTCCACTAGCACAGATACGCAGTATTTT.

This clonotype was counted many times. The V gene is TRBV5-1, the J gene TRBJ2-7; D is perhaps TRBD1 (6 bases). Germline loops: CDR1 SGHRS, CDR2 YFSETQ. V gave up 0 bases and J gave up 3 bases, with 16 bases separating them. The CDR3 is 16 amino acids. Here the CDR3 reads CASSLGVGATHYEQYF. DNA for the CDR3: TGCGCCAGCAGCTTGGGGGTGGGGGCCACCCACTACGAGCAGTACTTC. Together with reference TRBV5-1 and TRBJ2-7, the CDR3 gives the full variable domain: KAGVTQTPRYLIKTRGQQVTLSCSPISGHRSVSWYQQTPGQGLQFLFEYFSETQRNKGNFPGRFSGRQFSNSRSEMNVSTLELGDSALYLCASSLGVGATHYEQYFGPGTRLTVT.

This clonotype appeared a few times. This sequence joins TRBV5-4 and TRBJ2-2, with 10 positions matching TRBD2. CDR1 and CDR2 (germline): SGHNT, YYREEE (reference sequence). The CDR3 is made up of 16 amino acids. V was pared by 4 bases and J by 2 bases, with 5 bases of the junction left unmatched. The CDR3 DNA follows: TGTGCCAGCAGCCCGGGGACTAGCGCCAACACCGGGGAGCTGTTTTTT. Protein sequence: CASSPGTSANTGELFF.

This clonotype has a handful of counts. The V and J genes are TRBV6-2 or TRBV6-3 and TRBJ1-5, with D perhaps TRBD1 (5 bases). This CDR3 spans 19 amino acids. The V and J ends lost 2 bases and 5 bases respectively, with 25 bases between them. Germline CDR1 reads MNHEY; CDR2 reads SVGEGT. The DNA of the CDR3 is TGTGCCAGCAGTTACCCTTCTACAGGCAGGGCGGGAAGGGATCAGCCCCAGCATTTT. It is translated as CASSYPSTGRAGRDQPQHF.

This clonotype was observed a few times. This chain links TRBV12-3 or TRBV12-4 with TRBJ1-6; possibly TRBD1 for D (6 bases). V lost 2 bases to trimming and J lost 9 bases, with 11 bases between them. The CDR3 extends over 14 amino acids. As DNA, the CDR3 is TGTGCCAGCAGTTTAAGGGGGGATAGTTCACCCCTCCACTTT. This translates into CASSLRGDSSPLHF.

The rearrangement links TRBV20-1 to TRBJ1-5, with D perhaps matching TRBD1 (5 bases). Trimming left V 0 bases short and J 7 bases short, with 13 bases between. CDR1 is DFQATT, CDR2 SNEGSKA, per germline (reference sequence). The CDR3 is 14 amino acids. The CDR3 nucleotides are TGCAGTGCTAGAGAAGCCTTTGGACAACAGCCCCAGCATTTT. Its protein is CSAREAFGQQPQHF.

This clonotype was detected only a few times. The CDR3 protein is CASSLTGDRGQPQHF. Written as DNA, the CDR3 is TGTGCCAGCAGCTTAACCGGGGACAGGGGTCAGCCCCAGCATTTT. The chain joins TRBV11-2 to TRBJ1-5, with 10 bases aligning to TRBD1. The CDR3 runs 15 residues. From germline, CDR1 is SGHAT and CDR2 FQNNGV. The junction had 4 bases not matched to a gene; V was cut back by 2 bases and J by 6 bases.

This clonotype was observed a handful of times. The chain has TRBV14 and TRBJ2-1, with D tentatively TRBD1 or TRBD2 (5 bases each). The CDR3 is 15 amino acids. Trimming removed 4 bases at V and 4 bases at J, with 14 bases between. The germline CDR1 and CDR2 sequences are SGHDN and FVKESK. CDR3 in amino acids: CASSRKSGTYNEQFF. CDR3 bases: TGTGCCAGCAGCCGCAAATCCGGGACGTACAATGAGCAGTTCTTC.

The chain couples TRBV19 to TRBJ1-3; D remains ambiguous. The germline gives CDR1 LNHDA, CDR2 SQIVND (reference sequence). Trimming shortened V by 8 bases and J by 0 bases, and 14 bases separated the two germline ends. The CDR3 has 15 residues. The CDR3 bases are TGTGCCAGTTTTACCAGGAGGAACTCTGGAAACACCATATATTTT. It is translated as CASFTRRNSGNTIYF.

The gene calls are TRBV30 and TRBJ1-6; the match to TRBD1 covers 9 bases. From germline, CDR1 is GTSNPN and CDR2 SVGIG (reference sequence). After removal of 5 bases from V and 2 bases from J, the junction contained 7 bases not matched to a gene. The CDR3 length is 16 residues. Here the CDR3 DNA reads TGTGCCTGGGGGTCGGGACAGGGCGCCTATAATTCACCCCTCCACTTT. The encoded protein is CAWGSGQGAYNSPLHF.

The chain combines TRBV5-6 with TRBJ1-6; the match to TRBD1 covers 9 bases. V shed 4 bases and J 9 bases; nucleotides not matched to a gene: 8. This CDR3 spans 15 amino acids. Looked up from germline, CDR1 is SGHDT and CDR2 is YYEEEE. CDR3 region: CASSGRTGDFSPLHF. The CDR3 region has the DNA TGTGCCAGCAGCGGCCGGACAGGGGATTTTTCACCCCTCCACTTT.

In this sample, this clonotype turned up many times. The rearrangement links TRBV6-5 to TRBJ1-4; D perhaps matches TRBD1 (6 bases). CDR3 length equals 14 residues. With 2 bases removed from V and 6 bases from J, the gap between germline ends came to 10 bases. The germline V gene encodes CDR1 MNHEY and CDR2 SVGAGI. This chain's CDR3 is CASSYRDKDEKLFF. Here the CDR3 DNA reads TGTGCCAGCAGTTACCGGGACAAGGATGAAAAACTGTTTTTT.

This clonotype was picked up a small number of times. The CDR3 sequence is CASSLVGVNEQYF. CDR3 sequence (DNA): TGTGCCAGCAGCTTAGTCGGGGTTAACGAGCAGTACTTC. The chain links TRBV7-2 to TRBJ2-7; D may be TRBD2 (5 bases). CDR1 and CDR2 (germline): SGHTA, FQGNSA. The CDR3 spans 13 residues. Trimming cost V 1 base and J 5 bases, with 9 bases left between them.

This chain connects TRBV5-1 to TRBJ1-1; 10 nucleotides agree with TRBD1. The germline V gene has CDR1 SGHRS and CDR2 YFSETQ. The CDR3 has 17 residues. J was trimmed by 2 bases and V by 3 bases; bases with no gene match: 10. The CDR3 is CASSSVGWTGGNTEAFF. As DNA, the CDR3 is TGCGCCAGCAGCTCGGTGGGCTGGACAGGGGGAAACACTGAAGCTTTCTTT.

The chain is built from TRBV5-6 and TRBJ1-6, with D hard to call. The ends were cut back, 5 bases at V and 0 bases at J, with 9 bases in the middle. CDR3 length equals 15 residues. Germline V lookup: CDR1 SGHDT, CDR2 YYEEEE. The CDR3 loop is CASRWSGSYNSPLHF. In DNA, the CDR3 is TGTGCCAGCAGATGGTCCGGCTCCTATAATTCACCCCTCCACTTT.

V gene TRBV19 combines with J gene TRBJ1-5, with a weak D call TRBD1 (5 bases). The CDR3 sequence is 15 residues long. In germline, CDR1 is LNHDA, CDR2 SQIVND (reference sequence). Trimming left V 3 bases short and J 2 bases short, with 11 bases between. The chain's CDR3 is CASSIGTTGNQPQHF. CDR3 sequence (DNA): TGTGCCAGTAGTATCGGGACTACGGGCAATCAGCCCCAGCATTTT.

The chain joins TRBV7-2 to TRBJ2-3; possibly TRBD1 or TRBD2 for D (6 bases each). This CDR3 comprises 14 residues. Germline CDR1 is SGHTA and CDR2 is FQGNSA. Trimming removed 8 bases from V and 2 bases from J, with 14 bases in between. The CDR3 DNA sequence: TGTGCCAGCGGGGGGCTAGGCCCCACAGATACGCAGTATTTT. Amino acids: CASGGLGPTDTQYF.

The chain carries TRBV2 and TRBJ2-3; D might be TRBD1 (6 bases). The CDR3 is 10 residues long. The ends were cut back, 10 bases at V and 9 bases at J, with 11 bases in the middle. Germline loops: CDR1 SNHLY, CDR2 FYNNEI. CDR3 nucleotide sequence: TGTGCCACCCAAGGGGGAACGCAGTATTTT. Translating it yields CATQGGTQYF.

The V call is TRBV6-5, the J call TRBJ1-1; D is ambiguous. The germline V and J ends were trimmed by 2 bases and 3 bases, with 7 bases remaining between them. CDR1 and CDR2 from the germline V gene are MNHEY and SVGAGI. The CDR3 has 13 residues. The CDR3 loop is CASSYRLYTEAFF. CDR3 in DNA: TGTGCCAGCAGTTACCGGCTTTACACTGAAGCTTTCTTT.

The V call is TRBV9, the J call TRBJ2-7; D call uncertain. The CDR3 covers 13 residues. Germline CDR1 SGDLS, CDR2 YYNGEE. Trimming took 2 bases from V and 9 from J, leaving 15 bases between them. The CDR3 is CASSVNSVGGQYF. The CDR3 bases are TGTGCCAGCAGCGTTAATTCAGTGGGCGGGCAGTACTTC.